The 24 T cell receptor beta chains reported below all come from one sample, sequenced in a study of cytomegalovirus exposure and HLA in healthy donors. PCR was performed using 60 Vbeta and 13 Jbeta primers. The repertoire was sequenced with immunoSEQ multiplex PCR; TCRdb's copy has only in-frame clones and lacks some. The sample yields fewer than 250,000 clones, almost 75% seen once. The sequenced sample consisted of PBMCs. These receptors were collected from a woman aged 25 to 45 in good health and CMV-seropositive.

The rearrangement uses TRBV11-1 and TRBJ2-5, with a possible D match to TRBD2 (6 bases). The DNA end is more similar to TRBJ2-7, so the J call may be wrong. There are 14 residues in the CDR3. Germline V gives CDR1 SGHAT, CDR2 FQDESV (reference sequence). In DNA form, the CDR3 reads TGTGCCAGCAGCTCGAGCGGGTACTCCTACGAGCAGTACTTC. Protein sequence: CASSSSGYSYEQYF.

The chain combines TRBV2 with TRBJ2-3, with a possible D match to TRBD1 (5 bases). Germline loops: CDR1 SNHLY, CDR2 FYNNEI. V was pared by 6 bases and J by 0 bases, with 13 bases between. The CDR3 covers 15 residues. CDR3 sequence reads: CASRRQKGSTDTQYF. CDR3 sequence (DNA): TGTGCCAGCAGGCGACAAAAGGGGAGCACAGATACGCAGTATTTT.

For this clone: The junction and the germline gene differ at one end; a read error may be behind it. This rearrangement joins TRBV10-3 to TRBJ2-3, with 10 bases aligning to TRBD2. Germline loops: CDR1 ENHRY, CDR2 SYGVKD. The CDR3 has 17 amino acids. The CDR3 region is CVISSPGTSVYTDTQYF. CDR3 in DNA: TGTGTCATCAGTTCTCCCGGGACTAGCGTTTACACAGATACGCAGTATTTT.

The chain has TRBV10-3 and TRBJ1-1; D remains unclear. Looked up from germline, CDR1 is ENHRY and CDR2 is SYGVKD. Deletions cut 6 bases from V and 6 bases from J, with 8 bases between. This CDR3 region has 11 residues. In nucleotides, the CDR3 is TGTGCCATCAGCGCAACTTCTGAAGCTTTCTTT. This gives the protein CAISATSEAFF.

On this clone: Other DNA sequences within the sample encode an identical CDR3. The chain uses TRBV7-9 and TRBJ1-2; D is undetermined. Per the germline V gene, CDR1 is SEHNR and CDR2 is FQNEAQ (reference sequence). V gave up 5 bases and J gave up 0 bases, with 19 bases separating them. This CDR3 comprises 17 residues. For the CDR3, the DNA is TGTGCCAGCAGCCGCGAAGTGAGGGCAGCAGCTAACTATGGCTACACCTTC. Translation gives CASSREVRAAANYGYTF.

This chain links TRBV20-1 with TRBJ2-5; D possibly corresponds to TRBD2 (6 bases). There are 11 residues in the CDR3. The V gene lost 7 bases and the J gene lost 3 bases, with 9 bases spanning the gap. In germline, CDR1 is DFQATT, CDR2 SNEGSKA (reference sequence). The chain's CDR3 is CSGWGEETQYF. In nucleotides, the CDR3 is TGCAGTGGCTGGGGGGAAGAGACCCAGTACTTC.

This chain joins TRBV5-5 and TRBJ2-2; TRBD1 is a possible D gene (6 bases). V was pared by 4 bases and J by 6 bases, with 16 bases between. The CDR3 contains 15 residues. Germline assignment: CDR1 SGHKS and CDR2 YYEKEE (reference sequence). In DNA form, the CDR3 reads TGTGCCAGCAGCCACGGACAGCGGCGGGCCGGGGAGCTGTTTTTT. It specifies CASSHGQRRAGELFF.

The CDR3 DNA follows: TGTGCCAGCAGTGACCCCGCCGCCAGGGATAGCAATCAGCCCCAGCATTTT. Its protein is CASSDPAARDSNQPQHF. V is TRBV6-4 and J is TRBJ1-5; a weak D match, TRBD1 (5 bases). The V gene lost 2 bases and the J gene lost 0 bases, with 14 bases spanning the gap. Germline CDR1 is MRHNA and CDR2 is SNTAGT. This CDR3 region has 17 residues.

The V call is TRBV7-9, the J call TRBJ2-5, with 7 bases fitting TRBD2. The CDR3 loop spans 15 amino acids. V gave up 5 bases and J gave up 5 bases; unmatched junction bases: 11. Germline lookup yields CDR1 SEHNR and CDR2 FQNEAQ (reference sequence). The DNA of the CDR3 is TGTGCCAGCAGCCTCCCGGAAAGCGGGAATGAGACCCAGTACTTC. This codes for CASSLPESGNETQYF.

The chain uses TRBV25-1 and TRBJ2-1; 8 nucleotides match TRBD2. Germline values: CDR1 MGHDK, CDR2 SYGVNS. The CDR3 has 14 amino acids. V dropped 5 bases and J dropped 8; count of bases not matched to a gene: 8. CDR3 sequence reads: CASSRAGDLDEQFF. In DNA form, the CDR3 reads TGTGCCAGCAGTAGAGCGGGAGATTTGGATGAGCAGTTCTTC.

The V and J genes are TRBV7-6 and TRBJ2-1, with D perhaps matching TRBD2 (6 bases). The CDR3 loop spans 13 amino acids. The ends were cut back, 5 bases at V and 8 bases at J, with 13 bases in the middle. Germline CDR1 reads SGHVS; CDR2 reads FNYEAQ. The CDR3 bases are TGTGCCAGCAGCACCCCGGGGGTCGATGAGCAGTTCTTC. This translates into CASSTPGVDEQFF.

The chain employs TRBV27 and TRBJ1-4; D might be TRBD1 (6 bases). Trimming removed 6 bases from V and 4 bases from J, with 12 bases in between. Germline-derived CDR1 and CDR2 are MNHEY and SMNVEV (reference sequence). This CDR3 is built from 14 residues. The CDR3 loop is CASRPTGLNEKLFF. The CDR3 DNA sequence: TGTGCCAGCAGGCCTACAGGGCTTAATGAAAAACTGTTTTTT.

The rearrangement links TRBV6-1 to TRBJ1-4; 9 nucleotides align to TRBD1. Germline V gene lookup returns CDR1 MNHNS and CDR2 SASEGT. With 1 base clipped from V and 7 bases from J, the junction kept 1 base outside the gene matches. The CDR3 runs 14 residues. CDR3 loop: CASSEGTGVEKLFF. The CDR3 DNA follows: TGTGCCAGCAGTGAAGGGACAGGGGTTGAAAAACTGTTTTTT.

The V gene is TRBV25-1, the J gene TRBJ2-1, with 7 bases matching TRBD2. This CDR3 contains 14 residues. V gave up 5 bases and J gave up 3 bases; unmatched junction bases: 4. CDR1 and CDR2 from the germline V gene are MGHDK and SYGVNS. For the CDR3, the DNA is TGTGCCAGCAGTCTGGCGGGAGACTACAATGAGCAGTTCTTC. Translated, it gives CASSLAGDYNEQFF. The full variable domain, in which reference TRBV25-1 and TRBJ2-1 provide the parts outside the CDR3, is EADIYQTPRYLVIGTGKKITLECSQTMGHDKMYWYQQDPGMELHLIHYSYGVNSTEKGDLSSESTVSRIRTEHFPLTLESARPSHTSQYLCASSLAGDYNEQFFGPGTRLTVL.

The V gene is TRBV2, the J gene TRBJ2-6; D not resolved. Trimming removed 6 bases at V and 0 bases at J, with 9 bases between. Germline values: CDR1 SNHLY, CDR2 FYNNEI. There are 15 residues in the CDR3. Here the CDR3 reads CASSLGASGANVLTF. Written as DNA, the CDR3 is TGTGCCAGCAGCTTAGGAGCCTCTGGGGCCAACGTCCTGACTTTC.

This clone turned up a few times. This CDR3 reads CASSAYNEQFF. The DNA for the CDR3 is TGTGCCAGCAGTGCGTACAATGAGCAGTTCTTC. This chain connects TRBV27 to TRBJ2-1; D gene uncertain. The length of the CDR3 is 11 residues. Trimming took off 5 bases at V and 4 bases at J, with 3 bases between the two ends. CDR1 is MNHEY and CDR2 is SMNVEV in the germline V gene (reference sequence).

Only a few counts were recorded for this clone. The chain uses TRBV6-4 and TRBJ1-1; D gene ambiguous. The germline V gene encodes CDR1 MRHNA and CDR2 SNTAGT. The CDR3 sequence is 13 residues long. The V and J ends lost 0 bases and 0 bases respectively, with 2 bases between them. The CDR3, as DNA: TGTGCCAGCAGTGACTCCATGAACACTGAAGCTTTCTTT. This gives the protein CASSDSMNTEAFF.

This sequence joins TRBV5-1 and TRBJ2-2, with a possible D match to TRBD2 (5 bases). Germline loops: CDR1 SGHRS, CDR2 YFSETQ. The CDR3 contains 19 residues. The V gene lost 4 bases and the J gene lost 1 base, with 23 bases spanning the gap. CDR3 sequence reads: CASSVGTPWMGRNTGELFF. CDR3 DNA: TGCGCCAGCAGCGTTGGTACCCCCTGGATGGGGAGGAACACCGGGGAGCTGTTTTTT. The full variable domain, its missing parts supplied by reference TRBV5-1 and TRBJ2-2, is KAGVTQTPRYLIKTRGQQVTLSCSPISGHRSVSWYQQTPGQGLQFLFEYFSETQRNKGNFPGRFSGRQFSNSRSEMNVSTLELGDSALYLCASSVGTPWMGRNTGELFFGEGSRLTVL.

The CDR3 protein is CASSIGSGFYEQYF. CDR3 in DNA: TGTGCCAGTAGTATTGGTAGCGGGTTCTACGAGCAGTACTTC. V gene TRBV19 combines with J gene TRBJ2-7, with 7 nucleotides matching TRBD2. J gave up 3 bases and V 3 bases, and 5 bases lay outside the gene matches. The germline V gene encodes CDR1 LNHDA and CDR2 SQIVND (reference sequence). The CDR3 runs 14 residues.

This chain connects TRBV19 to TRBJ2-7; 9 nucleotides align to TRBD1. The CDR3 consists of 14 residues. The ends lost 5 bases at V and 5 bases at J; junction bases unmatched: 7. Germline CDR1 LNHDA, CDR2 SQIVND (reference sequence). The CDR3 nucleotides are TGTGCCAGTAGTCCCGGGACAGGGACCCACGAGCAGTACTTC. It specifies CASSPGTGTHEQYF. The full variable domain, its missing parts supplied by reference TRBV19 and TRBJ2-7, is DGGITQSPKYLFRKEGQNVTLSCEQNLNHDAMYWYRQDPGQGLRLIYYSQIVNDFQKGDIAEGYSVSREKKESFPLTVTSAQKNPTAFYLCASSPGTGTHEQYFGPGTRLTVT.

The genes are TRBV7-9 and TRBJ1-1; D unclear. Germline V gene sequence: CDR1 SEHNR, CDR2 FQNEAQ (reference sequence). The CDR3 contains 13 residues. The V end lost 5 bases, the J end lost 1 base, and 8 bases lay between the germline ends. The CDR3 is CASSPGWNTEAFF. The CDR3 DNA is TGTGCCAGCAGCCCAGGTTGGAACACTGAAGCTTTCTTT.

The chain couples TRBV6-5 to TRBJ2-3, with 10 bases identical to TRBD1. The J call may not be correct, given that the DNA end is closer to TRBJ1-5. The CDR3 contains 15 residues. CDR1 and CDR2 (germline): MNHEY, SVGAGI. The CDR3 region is CASSETGGSGDTQHF. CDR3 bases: TGTGCCAGCAGCGAGACAGGGGGCTCGGGAGATACGCAGCATTTT.

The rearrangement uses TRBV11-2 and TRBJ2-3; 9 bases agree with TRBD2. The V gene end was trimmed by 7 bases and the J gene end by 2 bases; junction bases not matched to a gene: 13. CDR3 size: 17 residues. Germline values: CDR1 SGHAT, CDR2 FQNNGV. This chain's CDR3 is CASNPGAGGIYTDTQYF. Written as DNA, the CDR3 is TGTGCCAGCAACCCCGGGGCGGGAGGGATATACACAGATACGCAGTATTTT.

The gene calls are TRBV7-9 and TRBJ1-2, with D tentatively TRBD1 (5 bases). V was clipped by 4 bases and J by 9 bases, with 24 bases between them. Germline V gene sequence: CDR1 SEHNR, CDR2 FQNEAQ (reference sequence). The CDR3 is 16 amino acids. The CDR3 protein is CASSSPSGQGSSSYTF. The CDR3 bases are TGTGCCAGCAGCTCCCCATCCGGGCAGGGCTCTTCGAGCTACACCTTC.